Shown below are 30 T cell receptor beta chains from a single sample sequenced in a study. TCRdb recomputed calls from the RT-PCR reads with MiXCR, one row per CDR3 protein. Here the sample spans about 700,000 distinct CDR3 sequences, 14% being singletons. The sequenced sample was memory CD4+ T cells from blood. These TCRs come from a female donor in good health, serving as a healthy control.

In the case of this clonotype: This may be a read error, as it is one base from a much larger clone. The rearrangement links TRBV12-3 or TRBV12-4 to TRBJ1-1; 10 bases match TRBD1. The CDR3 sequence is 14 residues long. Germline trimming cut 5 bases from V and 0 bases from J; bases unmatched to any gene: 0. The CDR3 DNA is TGTGCCAGCAGTGGGACAGGGGTGAACACTGAAGCTTTCTTT. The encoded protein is CASSGTGVNTEAFF.

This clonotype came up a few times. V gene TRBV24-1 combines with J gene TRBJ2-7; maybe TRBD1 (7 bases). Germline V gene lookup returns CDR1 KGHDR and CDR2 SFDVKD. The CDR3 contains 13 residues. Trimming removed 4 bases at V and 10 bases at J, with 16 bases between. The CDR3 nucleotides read TGTGCCACCAGTGACTCCTGGGGGGACAGACAGTACTTC. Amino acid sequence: CATSDSWGDRQYF.

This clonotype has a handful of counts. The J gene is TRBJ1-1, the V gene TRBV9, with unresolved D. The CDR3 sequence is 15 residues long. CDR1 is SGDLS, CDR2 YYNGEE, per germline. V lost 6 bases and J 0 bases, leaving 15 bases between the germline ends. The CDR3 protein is CASTPTPAVNTEAFF. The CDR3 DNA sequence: TGTGCCAGCACCCCTACCCCGGCAGTGAACACTGAAGCTTTCTTT. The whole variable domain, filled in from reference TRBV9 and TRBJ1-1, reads DSGVTQTPKHLITATGQRVTLRCSPRSGDLSVYWYQQSLDQGLQFLIQYYNGEERAKGNILERFSAQQFPDLHSELNLSSLELGDSALYFCASTPTPAVNTEAFFGQGTRLTVV.

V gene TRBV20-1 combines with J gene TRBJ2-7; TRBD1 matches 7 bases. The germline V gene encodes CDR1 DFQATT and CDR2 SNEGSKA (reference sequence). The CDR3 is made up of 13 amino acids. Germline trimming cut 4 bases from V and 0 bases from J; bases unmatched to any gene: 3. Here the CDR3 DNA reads TGCAGTGCTAAGAGGGGGCACTCCTACGAGCAGTACTTC. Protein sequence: CSAKRGHSYEQYF.

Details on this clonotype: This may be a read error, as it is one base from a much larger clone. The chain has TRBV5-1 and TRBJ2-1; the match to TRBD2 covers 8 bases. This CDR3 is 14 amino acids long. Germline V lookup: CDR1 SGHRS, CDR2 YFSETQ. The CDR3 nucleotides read TGCGCCAGCAAGGTGGTAGCGGGGTACAGTGAGCAGTTCTTC. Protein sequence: CASKVVAGYSEQFF. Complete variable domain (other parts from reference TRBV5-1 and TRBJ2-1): KAGVTQTPRYLIKTRGQQVTLSCSPISGHRSVSWYQQTPGQGLQFLFEYFSETQRNKGNFPGRFSGRQFSNSRSEMNVSTLELGDSALYLCASKVVAGYSEQFFGPGTRLTVL.

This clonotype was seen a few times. The CDR3 is CASSQGVGLAGGEQYF. The CDR3 nucleotides are TGCGCCAGCAGCCAAGGGGTAGGGCTAGCGGGAGGCGAGCAGTACTTC. The chain couples TRBV4-3 to TRBJ2-7; 11 bases match TRBD2. Germline-derived CDR1 and CDR2 are LGHNA and YSLEER. V lost 1 base, J lost 6 bases, and 8 bases stayed unmatched. This CDR3 has 16 residues.

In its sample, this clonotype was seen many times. CDR3 bases: TGTGCCAGCAGCTTAGTTAGGGATCAGCCCCAGCATTTT. It codes for CASSLVRDQPQHF. The V and J genes are TRBV7-2 and TRBJ1-5; D gene ambiguous. Trimming took 1 base from V and 5 from J, leaving 6 bases between them. CDR1 is SGHTA, CDR2 FQGNSA, per germline. CDR3 size: 13 residues.

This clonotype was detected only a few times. This chain's CDR3 is CASSLVRGDGYTF. Written as DNA, the CDR3 is TGCGCCAGCAGCTTGGTTCGGGGCGACGGCTACACCTTC. The J gene is TRBJ1-2, the V gene TRBV5-1, with D possibly matching TRBD1 (5 bases). This CDR3 spans 13 amino acids. The V end was cut by 0 bases, the J end by 8 bases, with 11 bases between. The V gene's germline CDR1 is SGHRS and CDR2 YFSETQ.

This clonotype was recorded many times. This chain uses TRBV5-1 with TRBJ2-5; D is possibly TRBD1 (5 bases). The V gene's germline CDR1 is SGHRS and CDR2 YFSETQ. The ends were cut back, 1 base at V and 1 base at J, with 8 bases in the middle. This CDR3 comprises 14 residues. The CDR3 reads CASSLTTAQETQYF. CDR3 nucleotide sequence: TGCGCCAGCAGCTTGACGACAGCCCAAGAGACCCAGTACTTC.

This chain's CDR3 is CATSDPRAGNTEAFF. The CDR3 DNA is TGTGCCACCAGTGATCCTCGGGCAGGGAACACTGAAGCTTTCTTT. The chain is built from TRBV24-1 and TRBJ1-1; D is undetermined. CDR1 KGHDR and CDR2 SFDVKD come from the germline V gene. V lost 3 bases and J 1 base, leaving 11 bases between the germline ends. This CDR3 is built from 15 residues.

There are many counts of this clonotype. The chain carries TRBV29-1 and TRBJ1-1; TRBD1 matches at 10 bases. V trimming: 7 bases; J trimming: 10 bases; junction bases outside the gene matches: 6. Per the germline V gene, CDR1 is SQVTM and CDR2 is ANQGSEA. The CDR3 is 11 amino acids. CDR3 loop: CSAGQGSSAFF. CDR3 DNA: TGCAGCGCGGGACAGGGGTCATCAGCTTTCTTT.

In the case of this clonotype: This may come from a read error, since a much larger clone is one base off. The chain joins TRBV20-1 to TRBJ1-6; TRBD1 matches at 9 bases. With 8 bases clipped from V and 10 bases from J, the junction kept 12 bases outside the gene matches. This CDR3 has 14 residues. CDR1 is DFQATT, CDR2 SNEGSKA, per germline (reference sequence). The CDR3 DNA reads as TGCAGTTCTGCCGGGACAGGGAGAGAATCACCCCTCCACTTT. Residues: CSSAGTGRESPLHF.

The CDR3 DNA reads as TGCAGCGTGGGTAGGACAGGGAACACTGAAGCTTTCTTT. Its translation: CSVGRTGNTEAFF. V gene TRBV29-1 combines with J gene TRBJ1-1, with 7 bases fitting TRBD1. The CDR3 extends over 13 amino acids. Germline V gene sequence: CDR1 SQVTM, CDR2 ANQGSEA. V lost 6 bases and J lost 1; bases outside the gene matches: 5.

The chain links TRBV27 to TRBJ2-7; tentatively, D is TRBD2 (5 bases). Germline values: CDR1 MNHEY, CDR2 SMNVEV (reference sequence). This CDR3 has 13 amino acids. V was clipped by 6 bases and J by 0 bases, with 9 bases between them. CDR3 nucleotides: TGTGCCAGCAGGCTCCGGGACTCCTACGAGCAGTACTTC. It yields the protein CASRLRDSYEQYF.

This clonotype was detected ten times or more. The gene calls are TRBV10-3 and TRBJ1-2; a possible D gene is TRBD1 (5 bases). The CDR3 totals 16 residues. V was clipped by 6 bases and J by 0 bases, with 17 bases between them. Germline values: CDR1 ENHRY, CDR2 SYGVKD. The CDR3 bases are TGTGCCATCAGAAGGCCTGATGGGGGATCTAACTATGGCTACACCTTC. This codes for CAIRRPDGGSNYGYTF.

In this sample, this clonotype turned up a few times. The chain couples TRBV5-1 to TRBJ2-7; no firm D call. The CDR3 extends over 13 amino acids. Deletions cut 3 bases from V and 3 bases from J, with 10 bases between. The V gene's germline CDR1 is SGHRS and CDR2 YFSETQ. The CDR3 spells CASSSHQLYEQYF. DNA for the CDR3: TGCGCCAGCAGCTCACACCAGCTCTACGAGCAGTACTTC.

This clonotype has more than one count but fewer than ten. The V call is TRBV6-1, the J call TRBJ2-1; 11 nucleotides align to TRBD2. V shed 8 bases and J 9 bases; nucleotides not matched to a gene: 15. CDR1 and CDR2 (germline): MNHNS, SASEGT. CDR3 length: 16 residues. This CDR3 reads CASHRGVAGGSPEQFF. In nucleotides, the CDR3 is TGTGCCAGCCACCGGGGGGTAGCGGGAGGGAGTCCTGAGCAGTTCTTC.

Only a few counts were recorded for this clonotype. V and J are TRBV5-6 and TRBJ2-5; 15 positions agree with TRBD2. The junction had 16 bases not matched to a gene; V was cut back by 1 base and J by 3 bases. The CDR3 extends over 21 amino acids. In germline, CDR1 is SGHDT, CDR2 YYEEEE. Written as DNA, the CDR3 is TGTGCCAGCAGCTTGTGGGCCCGCTATGGACTAGCGGGAGGGATTGAAGAGACCCAGTACTTC. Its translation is CASSLWARYGLAGGIEETQYF.

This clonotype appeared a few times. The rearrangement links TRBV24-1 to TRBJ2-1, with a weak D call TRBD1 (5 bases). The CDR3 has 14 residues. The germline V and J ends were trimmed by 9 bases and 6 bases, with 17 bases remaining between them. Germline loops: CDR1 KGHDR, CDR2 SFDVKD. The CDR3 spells CATARAGSFNEQFF. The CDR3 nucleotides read TGTGCCACCGCCAGGGCCGGGTCTTTCAATGAGCAGTTCTTC.

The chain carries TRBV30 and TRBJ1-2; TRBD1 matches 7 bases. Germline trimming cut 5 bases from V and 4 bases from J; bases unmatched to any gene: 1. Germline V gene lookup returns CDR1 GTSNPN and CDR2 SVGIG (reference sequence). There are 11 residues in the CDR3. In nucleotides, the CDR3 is TGTGCCTGGGGGACAGCCTATGGCTACACCTTC. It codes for CAWGTAYGYTF.

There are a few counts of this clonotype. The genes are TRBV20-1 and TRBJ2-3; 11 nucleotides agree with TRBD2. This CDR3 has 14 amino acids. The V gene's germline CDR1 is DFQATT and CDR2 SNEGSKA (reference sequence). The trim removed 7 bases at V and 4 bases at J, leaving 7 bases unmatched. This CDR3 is CSGQLAGVADTQYF. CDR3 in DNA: TGCAGTGGTCAACTAGCGGGAGTAGCAGATACGCAGTATTTT.

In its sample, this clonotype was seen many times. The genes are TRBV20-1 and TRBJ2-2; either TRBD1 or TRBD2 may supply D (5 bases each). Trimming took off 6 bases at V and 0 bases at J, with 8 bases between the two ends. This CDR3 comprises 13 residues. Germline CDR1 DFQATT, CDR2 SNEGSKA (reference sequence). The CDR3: CSAGTSNTGELFF. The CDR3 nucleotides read TGCAGTGCGGGGACGTCGAACACCGGGGAGCTGTTTTTT.

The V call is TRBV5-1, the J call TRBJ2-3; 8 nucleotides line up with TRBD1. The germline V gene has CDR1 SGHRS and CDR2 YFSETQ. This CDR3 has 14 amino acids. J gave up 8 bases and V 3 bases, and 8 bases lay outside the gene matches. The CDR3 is CASSSGQGSFTQYF. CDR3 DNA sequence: TGCGCCAGCAGCTCCGGACAGGGCTCATTTACGCAGTATTTT.

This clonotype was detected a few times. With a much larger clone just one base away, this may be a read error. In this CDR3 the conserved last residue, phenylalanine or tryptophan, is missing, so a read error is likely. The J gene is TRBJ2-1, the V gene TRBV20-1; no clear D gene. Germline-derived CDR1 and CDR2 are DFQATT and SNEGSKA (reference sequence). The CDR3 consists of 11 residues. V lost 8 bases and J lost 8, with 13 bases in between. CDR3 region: CSTSPGDEQFL. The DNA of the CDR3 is TGCAGTACCAGCCCCGGAGATGAGCAGTTCCTC.

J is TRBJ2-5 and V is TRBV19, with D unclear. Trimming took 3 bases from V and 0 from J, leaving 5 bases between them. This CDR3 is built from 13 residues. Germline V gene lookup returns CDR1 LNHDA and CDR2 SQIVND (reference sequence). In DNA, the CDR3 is TGTGCCAGTAGTATCGCGTACCAAGAGACCCAGTACTTC. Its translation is CASSIAYQETQYF.

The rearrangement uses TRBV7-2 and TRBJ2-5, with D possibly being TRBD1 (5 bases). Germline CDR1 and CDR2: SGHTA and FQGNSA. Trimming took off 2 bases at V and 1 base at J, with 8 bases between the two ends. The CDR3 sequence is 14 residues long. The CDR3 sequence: CASSLQGSQETQYF. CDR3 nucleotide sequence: TGTGCCAGCAGCTTACAGGGATCCCAAGAGACCCAGTACTTC. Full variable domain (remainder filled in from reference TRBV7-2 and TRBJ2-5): GAGVSQSPSNKVTEKGKDVELRCDPISGHTALYWYRQSLGQGLEFLIYFQGNSAPDKSGLPSDRFSAERTGGSVSTLTIQRTQQEDSAVYLCASSLQGSQETQYFGPGTRLLVL.

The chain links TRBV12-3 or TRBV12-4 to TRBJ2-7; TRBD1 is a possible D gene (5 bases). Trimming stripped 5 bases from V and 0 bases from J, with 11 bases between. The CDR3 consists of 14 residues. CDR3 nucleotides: TGTGCCAGCAGTCAAGACAGCGACTCCTACGAGCAGTACTTC. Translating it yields CASSQDSDSYEQYF.

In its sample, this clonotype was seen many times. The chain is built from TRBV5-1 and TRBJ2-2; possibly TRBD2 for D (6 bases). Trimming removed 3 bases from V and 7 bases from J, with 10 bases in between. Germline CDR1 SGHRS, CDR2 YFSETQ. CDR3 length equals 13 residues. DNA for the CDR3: TGCGCCAGCAGCTCGGAGGGCAGCGGGGAGCTGTTTTTT. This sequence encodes CASSSEGSGELFF. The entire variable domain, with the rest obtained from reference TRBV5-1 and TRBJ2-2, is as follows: KAGVTQTPRYLIKTRGQQVTLSCSPISGHRSVSWYQQTPGQGLQFLFEYFSETQRNKGNFPGRFSGRQFSNSRSEMNVSTLELGDSALYLCASSSEGSGELFFGEGSRLTVL.

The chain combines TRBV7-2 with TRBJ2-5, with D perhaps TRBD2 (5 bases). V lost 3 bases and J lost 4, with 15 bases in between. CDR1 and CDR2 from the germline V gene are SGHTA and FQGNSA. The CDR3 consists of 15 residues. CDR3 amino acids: CASSFGDFAPETQYF. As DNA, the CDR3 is TGTGCCAGCAGCTTCGGGGATTTCGCGCCAGAGACCCAGTACTTC.

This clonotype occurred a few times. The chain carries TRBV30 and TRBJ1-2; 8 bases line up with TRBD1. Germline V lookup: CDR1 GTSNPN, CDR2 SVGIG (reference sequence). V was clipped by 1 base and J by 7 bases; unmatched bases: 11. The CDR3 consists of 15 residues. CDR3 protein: CAWSAKGQALSGYTF. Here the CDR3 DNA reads TGTGCCTGGAGTGCGAAGGGACAGGCGCTAAGTGGCTACACCTTC. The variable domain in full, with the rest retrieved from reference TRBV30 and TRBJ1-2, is SQTIHQWPATLVQPVGSPLSLECTVEGTSNPNLYWYRQAAGRGLQLLFYSVGIGQISSEVPQNLSASRPQDRQFILSSKKLLLSDSGFYLCAWSAKGQALSGYTFGSGTRLTVV.